The clone carrying this T cell receptor beta chain was seen ten or more times. Assay: immunoSEQ multiplex PCR; the TCRdb copy retains only in-frame clones and omits some. Of around 190,000 clones listed, roughly 83% are singletons. This record comes from a study of blood T cell repertoires in COVID-19. Losses at the gene ends were 4 bases for V and 4 bases for J; bases not matched to a gene: 6. Looked up from germline, CDR1 is LGHNA and CDR2 is YNFKEQ. The CDR3 is made up of 18 amino acids. The receptor's source is a woman between 35 and 50 years old with COVID-19, enrolled during active disease. The chain links TRBV4-2 to TRBJ2-2; 16 positions match TRBD2. The specimen was peripheral blood. CDR3 in DNA: TGTGCCAGCAGCCTCCCGGGACTAGCGGGAGGGGTCACCGGGGAGCTGTTTTTT. It codes for CASSLPGLAGGVTGELFF.